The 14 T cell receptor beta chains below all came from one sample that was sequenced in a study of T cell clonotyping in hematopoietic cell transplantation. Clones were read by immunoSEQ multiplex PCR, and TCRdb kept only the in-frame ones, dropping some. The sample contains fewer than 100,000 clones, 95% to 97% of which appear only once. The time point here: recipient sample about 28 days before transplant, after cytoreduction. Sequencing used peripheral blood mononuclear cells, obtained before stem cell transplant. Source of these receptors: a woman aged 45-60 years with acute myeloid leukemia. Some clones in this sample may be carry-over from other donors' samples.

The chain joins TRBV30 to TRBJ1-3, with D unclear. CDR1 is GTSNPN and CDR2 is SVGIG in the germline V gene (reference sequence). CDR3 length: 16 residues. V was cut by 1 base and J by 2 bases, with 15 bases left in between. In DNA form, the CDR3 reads TGTGCCTGGAGTGAGACCCCCCAGGTAACTGGAAACACCATATATTTT. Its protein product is CAWSETPQVTGNTIYF.

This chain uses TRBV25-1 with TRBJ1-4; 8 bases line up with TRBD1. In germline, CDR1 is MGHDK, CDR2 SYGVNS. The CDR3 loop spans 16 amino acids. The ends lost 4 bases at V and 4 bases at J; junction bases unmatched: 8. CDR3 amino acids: CASSGRGTGINEKLFF. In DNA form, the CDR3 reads TGTGCCAGCAGTGGACGAGGGACAGGAATTAATGAAAAACTGTTTTTT.

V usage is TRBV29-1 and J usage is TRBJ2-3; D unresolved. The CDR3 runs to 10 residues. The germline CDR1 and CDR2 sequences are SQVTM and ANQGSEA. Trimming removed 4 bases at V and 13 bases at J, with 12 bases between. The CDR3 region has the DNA TGCAGCGTTGTCACCCACCTGGAGTATTTT. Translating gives CSVVTHLEYF.

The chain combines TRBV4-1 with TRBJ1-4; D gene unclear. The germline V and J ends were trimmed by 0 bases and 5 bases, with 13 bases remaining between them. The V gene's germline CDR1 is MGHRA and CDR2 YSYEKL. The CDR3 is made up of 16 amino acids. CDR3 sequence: CASSQDLAKRNEKLFF. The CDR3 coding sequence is TGCGCCAGCAGCCAAGATTTGGCGAAACGAAATGAAAAACTGTTTTTT.

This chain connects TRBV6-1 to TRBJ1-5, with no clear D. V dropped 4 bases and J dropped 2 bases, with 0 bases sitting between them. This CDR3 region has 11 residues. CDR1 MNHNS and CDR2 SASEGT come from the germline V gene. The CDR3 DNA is TGTGCCAGCAGTGGCAATCAGCCCCAGCATTTT. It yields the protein CASSGNQPQHF.

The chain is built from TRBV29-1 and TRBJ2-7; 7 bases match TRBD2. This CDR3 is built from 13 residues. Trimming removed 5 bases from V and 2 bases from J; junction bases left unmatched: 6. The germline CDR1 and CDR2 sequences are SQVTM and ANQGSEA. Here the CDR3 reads CSVKVGGPYEQYF. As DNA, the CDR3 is TGCAGCGTTAAGGTGGGAGGGCCCTACGAGCAGTACTTC.

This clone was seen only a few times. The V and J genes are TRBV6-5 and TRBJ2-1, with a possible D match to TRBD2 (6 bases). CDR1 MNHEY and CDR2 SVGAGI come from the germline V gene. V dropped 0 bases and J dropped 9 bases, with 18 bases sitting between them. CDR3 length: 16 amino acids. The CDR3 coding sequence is TGTGCCAGCAGTTACTCGAATAGCGGCCAGCTGGGTGAGCAGTTCTTC. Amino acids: CASSYSNSGQLGEQFF.

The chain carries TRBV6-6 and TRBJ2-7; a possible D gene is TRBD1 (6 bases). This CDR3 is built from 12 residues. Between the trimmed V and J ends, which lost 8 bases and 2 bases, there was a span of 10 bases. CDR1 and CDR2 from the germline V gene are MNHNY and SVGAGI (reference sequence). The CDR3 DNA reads TGTGCCAGCGAGGGACATACCTACGAGCAGTACTTC. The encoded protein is CASEGHTYEQYF.

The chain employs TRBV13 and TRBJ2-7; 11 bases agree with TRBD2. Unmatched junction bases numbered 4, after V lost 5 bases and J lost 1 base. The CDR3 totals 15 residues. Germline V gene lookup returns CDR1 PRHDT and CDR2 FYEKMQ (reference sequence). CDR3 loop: CASSLTSGNSYEQYF. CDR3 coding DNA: TGTGCCAGCAGCCTGACTAGCGGGAATTCCTACGAGCAGTACTTC.

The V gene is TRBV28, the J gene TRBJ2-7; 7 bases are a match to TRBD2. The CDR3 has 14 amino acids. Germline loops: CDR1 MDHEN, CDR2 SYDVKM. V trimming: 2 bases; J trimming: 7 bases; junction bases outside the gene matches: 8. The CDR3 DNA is TGTGCCAGCAGTTTACTAGCGGCCCCTTCTGAGCAGTACTTC. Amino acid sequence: CASSLLAAPSEQYF.

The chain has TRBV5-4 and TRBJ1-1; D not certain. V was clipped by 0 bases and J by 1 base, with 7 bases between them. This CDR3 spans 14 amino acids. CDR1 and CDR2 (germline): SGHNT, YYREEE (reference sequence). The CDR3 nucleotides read TGTGCCAGCAGCTTGGGGACGGAGAACACTGAAGCTTTCTTT. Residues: CASSLGTENTEAFF.

Written as DNA, the CDR3 is TGTGCCAGCAGCCCCGCAGAGACTGAAGCTTTCTTT. Its protein product is CASSPAETEAFF. J is TRBJ1-1 and V is TRBV9; D call uncertain. The CDR3 consists of 12 residues. V was trimmed by 4 bases and J by 5 bases, leaving 9 bases between them. The germline V gene encodes CDR1 SGDLS and CDR2 YYNGEE. The complete variable domain, with remaining parts taken from reference TRBV9 and TRBJ1-1, reads DSGVTQTPKHLITATGQRVTLRCSPRSGDLSVYWYQQSLDQGLQFLIQYYNGEERAKGNILERFSAQQFPDLHSELNLSSLELGDSALYFCASSPAETEAFFGQGTRLTVV.

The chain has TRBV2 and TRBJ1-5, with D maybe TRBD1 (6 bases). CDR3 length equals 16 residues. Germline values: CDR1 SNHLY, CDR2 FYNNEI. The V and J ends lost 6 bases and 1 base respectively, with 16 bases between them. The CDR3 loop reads CASSPRPTGSNQPQHF. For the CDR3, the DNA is TGTGCCAGCAGCCCTCGACCTACAGGGAGCAATCAGCCCCAGCATTTT.

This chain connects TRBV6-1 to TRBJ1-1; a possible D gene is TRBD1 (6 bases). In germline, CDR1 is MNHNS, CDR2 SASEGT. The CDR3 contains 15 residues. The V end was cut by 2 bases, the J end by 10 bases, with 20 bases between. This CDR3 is CASSEKMGRGARAFF. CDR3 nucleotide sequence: TGTGCCAGCAGTGAAAAGATGGGGAGGGGGGCGCGAGCTTTCTTT.